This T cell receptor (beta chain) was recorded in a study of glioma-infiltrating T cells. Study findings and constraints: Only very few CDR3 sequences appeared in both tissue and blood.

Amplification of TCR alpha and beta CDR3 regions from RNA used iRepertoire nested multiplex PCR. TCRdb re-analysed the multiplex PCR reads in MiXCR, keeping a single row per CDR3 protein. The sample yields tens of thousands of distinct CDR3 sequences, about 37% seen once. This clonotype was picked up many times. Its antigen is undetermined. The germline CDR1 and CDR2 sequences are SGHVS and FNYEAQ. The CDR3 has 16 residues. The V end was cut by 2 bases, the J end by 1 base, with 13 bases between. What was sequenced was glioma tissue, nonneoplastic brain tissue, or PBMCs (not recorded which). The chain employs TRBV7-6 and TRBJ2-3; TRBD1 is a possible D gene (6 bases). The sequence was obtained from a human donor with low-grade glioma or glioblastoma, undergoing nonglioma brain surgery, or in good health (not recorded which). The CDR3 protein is CASSLSLGGGTDTQYF. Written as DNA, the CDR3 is TGTGCCAGCAGCTTATCGCTTGGGGGCGGCACAGATACGCAGTATTTT.